The clone carrying this T cell receptor beta chain showed up many times. The antigen remains undetermined. This sample was included in a study of T cell repertoires in cytomegalovirus infection. Study-wide context: Signatures in public TCR beta sequences pointed to both CMV infection and matching HLA type.

Germline V gene data show CDR1 as SGHTA and CDR2 as FQGNSA. The CDR3 is 13 residues long. V was trimmed by 5 bases and J by 6 bases, leaving 10 bases between them. Study-level findings and limits: HLA-C-restricted, CMV-specific TCR beta clonotypes were dominant ex vivo. Based on cumulative public TCR beta family frequency, carriers of CMV plus the relevant HLA were identified.

One entry per CDR3 protein, called by TCRdb with MiXCR from the reads. The sample has about 180,000 distinct CDR3 sequences; over 13% are singletons. This sequence joins TRBV7-2 and TRBJ2-2; no reliable D call. The receptor comes from a human donor in good health (CMV status not recorded). Some clones in this sample may be carry-over from other donors' samples. Sequencing was performed on PBMCs. CDR3 nucleotides: TGTGCCAGCAGCCCTCGGTTAGCCGGGGAGCTGTTTTTT. Translation: CASSPRLAGELFF.